The next 23 T cell receptor beta chains were all read from a single sample in a study of glioma-infiltrating T cells after dendritic cell vaccination. TCRdb's copy holds only in-frame clones and misses some; the assay was immunoSEQ multiplex PCR. The top ten hold roughly 5.9% of the sample, which has 91,000 or so clones, more than 70% seen once. Time point denoted: after dendritic cell vaccination, including at tumor progression/relapse. The source material was blood, sampled after dendritic cell vaccination. These TCRs come from a human donor with glioblastoma.

The chain uses TRBV7-8 and TRBJ1-6, with D unresolved. V lost 2 bases and J lost 5, with 7 bases in between. This CDR3 comprises 14 residues. Germline values: CDR1 SGHVS, CDR2 FQNEAQ. Here the CDR3 DNA reads TGTGCCAGCAGCTTAAAACTTAATAATTCACCCCTCCACTTT. Protein product: CASSLKLNNSPLHF.

The chain couples TRBV5-1 to TRBJ1-2; 7 bases are a match to TRBD1. CDR1 and CDR2 from the germline V gene are SGHRS and YFSETQ. CDR3 length: 14 residues. After removal of 4 bases from V and 0 bases from J, the junction contained 3 bases not matched to a gene. In nucleotides, the CDR3 is TGCGCCAGCAGCCTACAGGGGACTAACTATGGCTACACCTTC. Its translation: CASSLQGTNYGYTF.

This chain connects TRBV7-3 to TRBJ2-3; TRBD1 matches 8 bases. Germline V gene sequence: CDR1 SGHTA, CDR2 FQGTGA. V was clipped by 5 bases and J by 2 bases; unmatched bases: 6. This CDR3 contains 15 residues. The CDR3 nucleotides read TGTGCCAGCAGCCCTCGACAGGGGACCACAGATACGCAGTATTTT. Translated: CASSPRQGTTDTQYF.

This chain uses TRBV6-5 with TRBJ2-2; TRBD2 agrees at 10 bases. Germline-derived CDR1 and CDR2 are MNHEY and SVGAGI. The V gene end was trimmed by 2 bases and the J gene end by 3 bases; junction bases not matched to a gene: 3. CDR3 length equals 16 residues. The CDR3 DNA reads as TGTGCCAGCAGTTACCGGACTAGCGGATACACCGGGGAGCTGTTTTTT. Protein sequence: CASSYRTSGYTGELFF.

This rearrangement joins TRBV6-5 to TRBJ1-1; TRBD1 matches 11 bases. V trimming: 5 bases; J trimming: 1 base; junction bases outside the gene matches: 3. The CDR3 is 15 residues long. Germline CDR1 MNHEY, CDR2 SVGAGI. The DNA for the CDR3 is TGTGCCAGCAGTCCGGGACAGGGGGGGAACACTGAAGCTTTCTTT. This translates into CASSPGQGGNTEAFF.

This chain joins TRBV10-3 and TRBJ2-1; D remains unclear. Trimming took 11 bases from V and 0 from J, leaving 5 bases between them. The CDR3 length is 11 residues. Germline V gene data show CDR1 as ENHRY and CDR2 as SYGVKD. CDR3 coding DNA: TGTGCCCATAGCTCCTACAATGAGCAGTTCTTC. Its translation: CAHSSYNEQFF.

J is TRBJ1-1 and V is TRBV6-5, with 8 bases aligning to TRBD1. Germline loops: CDR1 MNHEY, CDR2 SVGAGI. CDR3 length: 15 amino acids. After removal of 0 bases from V and 4 bases from J, the junction contained 4 bases not matched to a gene. DNA of the CDR3: TGTGCCAGCAGTTACTCCCATACAGGGGGCACTGAAGCTTTCTTT. Protein product: CASSYSHTGGTEAFF.

The rearrangement links TRBV18 to TRBJ2-7; 15 bases match TRBD2. The CDR3 loop spans 17 amino acids. CDR1 is KGHSH, CDR2 LQKENI, per germline. V was pared by 2 bases and J by 7 bases, with 9 bases of the junction left unmatched. This chain's CDR3 is CASSPRGLAGGAGEQYF. As DNA, the CDR3 is TGTGCCAGCTCACCAAGGGGACTAGCGGGAGGCGCCGGGGAGCAGTACTTC.

This chain connects TRBV19 to TRBJ2-7; D unclear. This CDR3 is built from 15 residues. The germline CDR1 and CDR2 sequences are LNHDA and SQIVND (reference sequence). V was shortened by 1 base and J by 0 bases, with 10 bases between the two germline ends. The CDR3 region is CASSIGPRSSYEQYF. The CDR3, as DNA: TGTGCCAGTAGTATAGGCCCCCGGAGCTCCTACGAGCAGTACTTC.

The chain combines TRBV2 with TRBJ1-2; 8 bases align to TRBD1. Germline V gene data show CDR1 as SNHLY and CDR2 as FYNNEI. The ends lost 6 bases at V and 7 bases at J; junction bases unmatched: 16. The CDR3 length is 16 residues. This CDR3 reads CASRGLGTGTYGGYTF. The CDR3 coding sequence is TGTGCCAGCAGGGGCCTCGGGACAGGTACATACGGTGGCTACACCTTC.

The rearrangement links TRBV15 to TRBJ2-2; D is ambiguous. Trimming took 0 bases from V and 4 from J, leaving 6 bases between them. The CDR3 consists of 14 residues. Germline-derived CDR1 and CDR2 are LNHNV and YYDKDF (reference sequence). DNA for the CDR3: TGTGCCACCAGCAGAGACCCATCCACCGGGGAGCTGTTTTTT. It is translated as CATSRDPSTGELFF.

The CDR3 protein is CASGLGLTANYGYTF. The CDR3 bases are TGTGCTAGTGGTTTGGGCCTGACAGCTAACTATGGCTACACCTTC. V usage is TRBV12-5 and J usage is TRBJ1-2; maybe TRBD1 (5 bases). Germline CDR1 and CDR2: LGHNT and FRNRAP. The CDR3 loop spans 15 amino acids. Trimming removed 1 base at V and 0 bases at J, with 9 bases between.

The chain recombines TRBV18 with TRBJ2-7; D uncertain. Trimming cost V 3 bases and J 1 base, with 10 bases left between them. Germline V CDR1 and CDR2: KGHSH, LQKENI. There are 14 residues in the CDR3. The CDR3 DNA reads TGTGCCAGCTCACCTTCGTCGGTTTCCTACGAGCAGTACTTC. It specifies CASSPSSVSYEQYF.

The genes are TRBV5-5 and TRBJ2-7; D is possibly TRBD1 (5 bases). This CDR3 contains 14 residues. Trimming pared 9 bases from V and 0 bases from J, leaving 16 bases between. Germline-derived CDR1 and CDR2 are SGHKS and YYEKEE (reference sequence). The CDR3 sequence: CATKGADISYEQYF. In DNA form, the CDR3 reads TGTGCCACCAAAGGGGCAGACATCTCCTACGAGCAGTACTTC. The variable domain in full, completed from reference TRBV5-5 and TRBJ2-7, reads DAGVTQSPTHLIKTRGQQVTLRCSPISGHKSVSWYQQVLGQGPQFIFQYYEKEERGRGNFPDRFSARQFPNYSSELNVNALLLGDSALYLCATKGADISYEQYFGPGTRLTVT.

This clone turned up a few times. The V gene is TRBV4-1, the J gene TRBJ1-5; 7 positions match TRBD1. CDR1 and CDR2 from the germline V gene are MGHRA and YSYEKL. Trimming cost V 3 bases and J 16 bases; bases outside gene matches: 15. This CDR3 comprises 14 residues. CDR3 region: CASSHPGGNQPSHF. CDR3 sequence (DNA): TGCGCCAGCAGCCACCCAGGGGGAAATCAGCCTTCTCATTTT.

This clone was detected only a few times. The chain is built from TRBV6-5 and TRBJ1-5; D gene ambiguous. V lost 6 bases to trimming and J lost 0 bases, with 9 bases between them. This CDR3 comprises 14 residues. Germline CDR1 is MNHEY and CDR2 is SVGAGI. The CDR3 DNA is TGTGCCAGCAGGTCAGATTATAGCAATCAGCCCCAGCATTTT. The encoded protein is CASRSDYSNQPQHF.

This chain uses TRBV7-9 with TRBJ1-3, with TRBD1 matching over 9 bases. The V gene's germline CDR1 is SEHNR and CDR2 FQNEAQ (reference sequence). The length of the CDR3 is 17 residues. With V trimmed by 6 bases and J by 0 bases, 9 bases remained unmatched. The CDR3 is CASSYYRGQSSGNTIYF. CDR3 coding DNA: TGTGCCAGCAGTTATTACAGGGGGCAGAGCTCTGGAAACACCATATATTTT.

V gene TRBV4-1 combines with J gene TRBJ1-3, with TRBD1 matching over 8 bases. Germline V gene sequence: CDR1 MGHRA, CDR2 YSYEKL. This CDR3 spans 20 amino acids. V lost 4 bases, J lost 7 bases, and 24 bases stayed unmatched. In nucleotides, the CDR3 is TGCGCCAGCAGCCTCCGACCGGGACAGGAGGCCCTAATCCCTTTCAACACCATATATTTT. Translated: CASSLRPGQEALIPFNTIYF.

The rearrangement links TRBV27 to TRBJ2-3; D may be TRBD1 (7 bases). Trimming took 11 bases from V and 14 from J, leaving 20 bases between them. This CDR3 is built from 11 residues. The germline CDR1 and CDR2 sequences are MNHEY and SMNVEV (reference sequence). CDR3 DNA sequence: TGTGCCCCCAGGGGGGACTCCCCTATGTATTTT. Translated: CAPRGDSPMYF.

This chain links TRBV18 with TRBJ1-1; maybe TRBD1 (6 bases). The CDR3 runs to 14 residues. From germline, CDR1 is KGHSH and CDR2 LQKENI. Trimming took 1 base from V and 5 from J, leaving 11 bases between them. The CDR3 loop is CASSPREGGTEAFF. CDR3 nucleotides: TGTGCCAGCTCACCACGGGAGGGGGGGACTGAAGCTTTCTTT.

The chain employs TRBV5-4 and TRBJ2-1; TRBD2 aligns across 8 bases. This CDR3 contains 15 residues. V shed 0 bases and J 4 bases; nucleotides not matched to a gene: 3. Germline V gene sequence: CDR1 SGHNT, CDR2 YYREEE (reference sequence). Here the CDR3 DNA reads TGTGCCAGCAGCTTGGCGGCTAGCGGGTACAATGAGCAGTTCTTC. Translated: CASSLAASGYNEQFF.

This chain links TRBV2 with TRBJ1-2; D unclear. Per germline, CDR1 SNHLY and CDR2 FYNNEI. Trimming shortened V by 3 bases and J by 9 bases, and 17 bases separated the two germline ends. This CDR3 is 14 amino acids long. The CDR3 DNA sequence: TGTGCCAGCAGTGAGGAGGGATTCGTCCTACGCTACACCTTC. Its translation: CASSEEGFVLRYTF.

The chain employs TRBV28 and TRBJ1-2; weak D call: TRBD1 (5 bases). This CDR3 has 12 amino acids. Germline CDR1 reads MDHEN; CDR2 reads SYDVKM. V was trimmed by 5 bases and J by 4 bases, leaving 8 bases between them. DNA for the CDR3: TGTGCCAGCAGTCCGACAGTCTATGGCTACACCTTC. This translates into CASSPTVYGYTF.